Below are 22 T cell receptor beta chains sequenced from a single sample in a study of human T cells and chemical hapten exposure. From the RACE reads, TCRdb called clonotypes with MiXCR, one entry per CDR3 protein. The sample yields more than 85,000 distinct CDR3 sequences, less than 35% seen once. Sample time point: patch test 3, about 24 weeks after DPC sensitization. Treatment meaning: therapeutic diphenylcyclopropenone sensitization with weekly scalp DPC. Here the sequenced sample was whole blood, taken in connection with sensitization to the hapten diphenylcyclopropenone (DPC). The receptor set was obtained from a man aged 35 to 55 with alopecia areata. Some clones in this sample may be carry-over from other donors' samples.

Here the CDR3 DNA reads TGTGCCAGCAGCCGGGTTCTTTACGAGCAGTACTTC. It encodes CASSRVLYEQYF. The V and J genes are TRBV25-1 and TRBJ2-7; D not resolved. Per germline, CDR1 MGHDK and CDR2 SYGVNS. This CDR3 has 12 amino acids. Trimming left V 6 bases short and J 4 bases short, with 10 bases between.

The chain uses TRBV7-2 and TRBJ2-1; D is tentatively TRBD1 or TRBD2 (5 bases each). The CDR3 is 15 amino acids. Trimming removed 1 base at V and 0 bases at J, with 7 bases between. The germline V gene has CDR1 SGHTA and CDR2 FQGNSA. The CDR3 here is CASSLDGGSYNEQFF. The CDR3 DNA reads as TGTGCCAGCAGCTTAGATGGGGGCTCCTACAATGAGCAGTTCTTC.

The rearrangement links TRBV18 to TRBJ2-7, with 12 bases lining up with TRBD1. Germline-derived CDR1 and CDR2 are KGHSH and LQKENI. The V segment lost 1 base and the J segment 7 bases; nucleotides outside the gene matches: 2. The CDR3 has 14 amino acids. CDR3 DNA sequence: TGTGCCAGCTCACCACGGGACAGGGGGCCGGAGCAGTACTTC. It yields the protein CASSPRDRGPEQYF. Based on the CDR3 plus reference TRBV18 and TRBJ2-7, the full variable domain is NAGVMQNPRHLVRRRGQEARLRCSPMKGHSHVYWYRQLPEEGLKFMVYLQKENIIDESGMPKERFSAEFPKEGPSILRIQQVVRGDSAAYFCASSPRDRGPEQYFGPGTRLTVT.

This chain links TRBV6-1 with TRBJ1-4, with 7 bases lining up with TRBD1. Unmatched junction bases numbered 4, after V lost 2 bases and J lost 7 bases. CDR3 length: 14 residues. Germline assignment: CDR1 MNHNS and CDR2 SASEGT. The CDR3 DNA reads TGTGCCAGCAGTGAACAGGGGGAAGGTGAAAAACTGTTTTTT. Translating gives CASSEQGEGEKLFF.

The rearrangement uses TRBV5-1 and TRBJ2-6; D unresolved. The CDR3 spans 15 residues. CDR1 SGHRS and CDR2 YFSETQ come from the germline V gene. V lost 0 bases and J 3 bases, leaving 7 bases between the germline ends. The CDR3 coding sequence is TGCGCCAGCAGCTTGGAGGAAGGTGGGGCCAACGTCCTGACTTTC. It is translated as CASSLEEGGANVLTF.

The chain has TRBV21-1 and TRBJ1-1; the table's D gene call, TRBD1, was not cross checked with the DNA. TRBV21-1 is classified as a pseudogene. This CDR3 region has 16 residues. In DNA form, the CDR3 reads TGTGCCAGCAGCAATGCTGGACAGGGACGCGGCACTGAAGCTTTCTTT. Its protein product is CASSNAGQGRGTEAFF.

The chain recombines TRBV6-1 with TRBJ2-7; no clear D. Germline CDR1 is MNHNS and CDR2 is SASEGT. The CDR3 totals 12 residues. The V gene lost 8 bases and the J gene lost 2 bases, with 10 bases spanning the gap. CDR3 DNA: TGTGCCAGCTCGGGCGGTACCTACGAGCAGTACGTC. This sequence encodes CASSGGTYEQYV.

The DNA of the CDR3 is TGCAGCGTTGAAGATCCAACTGCGCCCAGTGACGAGCAGTACTTC. It specifies CSVEDPTAPSDEQYF. The chain couples TRBV29-1 to TRBJ2-7; D is unclear. The CDR3 length is 15 residues. The germline V gene has CDR1 SQVTM and CDR2 ANQGSEA. V lost 0 bases, J lost 5 bases, and 17 bases lay in between.

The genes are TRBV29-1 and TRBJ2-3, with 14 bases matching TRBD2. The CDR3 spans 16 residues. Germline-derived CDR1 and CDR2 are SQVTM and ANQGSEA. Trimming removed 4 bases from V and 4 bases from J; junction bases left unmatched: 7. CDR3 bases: TGCAGCGTTGGGGCCCGACTAGCGGGAGGGGCAGATACGCAGTATTTT. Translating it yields CSVGARLAGGADTQYF.

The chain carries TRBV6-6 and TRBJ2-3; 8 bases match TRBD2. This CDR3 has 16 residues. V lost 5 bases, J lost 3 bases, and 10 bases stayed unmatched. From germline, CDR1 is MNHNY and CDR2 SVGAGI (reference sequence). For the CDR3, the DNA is TGTGCCAGCAGTCCTGCTAATATAGCGGGGACAGATACGCAGTATTTT. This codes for CASSPANIAGTDTQYF.

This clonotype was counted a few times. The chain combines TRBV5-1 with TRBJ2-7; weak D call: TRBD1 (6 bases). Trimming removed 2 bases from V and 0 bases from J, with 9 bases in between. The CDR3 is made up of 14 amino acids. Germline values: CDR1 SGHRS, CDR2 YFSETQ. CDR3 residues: CASSLQGISYEQYF. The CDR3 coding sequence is TGCGCCAGCAGCTTACAGGGTATCTCCTACGAGCAGTACTTC.

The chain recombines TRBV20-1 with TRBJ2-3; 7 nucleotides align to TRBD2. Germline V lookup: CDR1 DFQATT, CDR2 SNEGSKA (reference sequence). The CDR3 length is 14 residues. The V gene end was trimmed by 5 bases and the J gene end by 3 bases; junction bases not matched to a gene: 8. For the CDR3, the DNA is TGCAGTGCTGGGGGAGCGGGGAATACAGATACGCAGTATTTT. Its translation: CSAGGAGNTDTQYF.

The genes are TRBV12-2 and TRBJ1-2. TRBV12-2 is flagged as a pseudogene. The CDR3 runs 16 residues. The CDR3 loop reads CASRSTLETSPWGYTF. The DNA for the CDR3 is TGTGCAAGTCGCTCCACCCTTGAGACATCGCCATGGGGCTACACCTTC.

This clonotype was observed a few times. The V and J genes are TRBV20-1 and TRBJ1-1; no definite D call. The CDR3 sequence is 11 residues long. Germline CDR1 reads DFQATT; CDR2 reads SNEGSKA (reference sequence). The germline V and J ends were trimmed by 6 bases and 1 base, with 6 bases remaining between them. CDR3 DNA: TGCAGTGCACGGCCGAACACTGAAGCTTTCTTT. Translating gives CSARPNTEAFF.

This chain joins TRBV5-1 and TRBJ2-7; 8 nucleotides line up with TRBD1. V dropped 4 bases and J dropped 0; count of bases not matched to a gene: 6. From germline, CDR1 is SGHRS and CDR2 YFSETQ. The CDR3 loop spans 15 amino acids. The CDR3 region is CASSPGQAVSYEQYF. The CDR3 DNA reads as TGCGCCAGCAGCCCGGGACAGGCGGTCTCCTACGAGCAGTACTTC.

This CDR3 reads CASSQPGRRSTDTQYF. CDR3 nucleotides: TGCGCCAGCAGCCAACCAGGACGACGGAGCACAGATACGCAGTATTTT. V gene TRBV4-1 combines with J gene TRBJ2-3, with D hard to call. The CDR3 has 16 amino acids. Germline loops: CDR1 MGHRA, CDR2 YSYEKL. Trimming removed 2 bases at V and 0 bases at J, with 12 bases between.

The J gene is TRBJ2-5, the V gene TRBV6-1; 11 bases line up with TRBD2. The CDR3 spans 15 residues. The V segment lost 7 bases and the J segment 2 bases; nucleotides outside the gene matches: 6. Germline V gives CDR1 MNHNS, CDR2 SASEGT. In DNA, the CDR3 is TGTGCCAGCACCTTAGCGGGAGGGCCACAAGAGACCCAGTACTTC. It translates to CASTLAGGPQETQYF.

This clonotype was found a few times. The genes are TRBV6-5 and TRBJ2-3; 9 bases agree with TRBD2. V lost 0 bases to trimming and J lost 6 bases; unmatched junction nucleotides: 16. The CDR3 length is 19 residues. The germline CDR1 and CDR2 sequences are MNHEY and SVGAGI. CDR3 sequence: CASSYSTALEGLAGDTQYF. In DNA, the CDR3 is TGTGCCAGCAGTTACTCGACGGCGCTGGAGGGACTAGCTGGTGATACGCAGTATTTT.

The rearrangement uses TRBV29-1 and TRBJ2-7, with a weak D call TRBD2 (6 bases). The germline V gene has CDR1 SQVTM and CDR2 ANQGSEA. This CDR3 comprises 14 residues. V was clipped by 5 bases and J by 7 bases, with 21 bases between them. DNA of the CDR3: TGCAGCGTTAACCTCCCAGAAATTCGGGGGGAGCAGTACTTC. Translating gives CSVNLPEIRGEQYF.

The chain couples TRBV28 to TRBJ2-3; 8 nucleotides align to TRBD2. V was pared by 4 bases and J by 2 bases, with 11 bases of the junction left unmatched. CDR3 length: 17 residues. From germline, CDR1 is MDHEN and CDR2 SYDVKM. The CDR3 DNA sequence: TGTGCCAGCAGTTCCCCTTCAGCGGGGGAATTCACAGATACGCAGTATTTT. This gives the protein CASSSPSAGEFTDTQYF.

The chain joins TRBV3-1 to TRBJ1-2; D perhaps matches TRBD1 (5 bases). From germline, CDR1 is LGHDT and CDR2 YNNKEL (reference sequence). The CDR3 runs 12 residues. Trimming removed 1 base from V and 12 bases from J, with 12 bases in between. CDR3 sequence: CASSQAEGQDTF. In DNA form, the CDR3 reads TGTGCCAGCAGCCAAGCGGAAGGACAAGACACCTTC. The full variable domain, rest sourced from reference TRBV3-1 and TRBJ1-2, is DTAVSQTPKYLVTQMGNDKSIKCEQNLGHDTMYWYKQDSKKFLKIMFSYNNKELIINETVPNRFSPKSPDKAHLNLHINSLELGDSAVYFCASSQAEGQDTFGSGTRLTVV.

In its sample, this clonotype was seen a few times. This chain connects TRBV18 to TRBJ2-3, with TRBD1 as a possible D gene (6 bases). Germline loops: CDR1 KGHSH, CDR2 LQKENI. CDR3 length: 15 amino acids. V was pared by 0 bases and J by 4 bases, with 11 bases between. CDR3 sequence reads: CASSPPNRVSDTQYF. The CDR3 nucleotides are TGTGCCAGCTCACCACCGAACAGGGTGTCAGATACGCAGTATTTT.